The 17 T cell receptor beta chains below were found in one sample sequenced in a study of T cells after yellow fever vaccination. TCRdb called the 5' RACE reads again in MiXCR, with one record for every CDR3 protein. Among some 500,000 distinct CDR3 sequences listed, about 14% were seen once. The sample in question was PBMCs, obtained on the day of the yellow fever booster vaccination. Receptor source: a young man who received the YFV17D yellow fever vaccine.

Only a few counts were recorded for this clonotype. This chain connects TRBV7-2 to TRBJ2-3, with a weak D call TRBD2 (5 bases). Germline assignment: CDR1 SGHTA and CDR2 FQGNSA. V dropped 6 bases and J dropped 5 bases, with 12 bases sitting between them. The CDR3 contains 13 residues. This CDR3 is CASRAGSVDTQYF. DNA of the CDR3: TGTGCCAGCAGGGCGGGCAGCGTAGATACGCAGTATTTT.

The table lists this clonotype with a few counts. The chain joins TRBV7-2 to TRBJ1-2, with D uncertain. From germline, CDR1 is SGHTA and CDR2 FQGNSA. Trimming shortened V by 5 bases and J by 7 bases, and 17 bases separated the two germline ends. This CDR3 region has 14 residues. CDR3 loop: CASSPEEGTAGYTF. The CDR3 nucleotides read TGTGCCAGCAGCCCCGAAGAGGGCACGGCTGGCTACACCTTC.

V is TRBV12-3 or TRBV12-4 and J is TRBJ2-1; D gene ambiguous. V shed 2 bases and J shed 4 bases, with 6 bases lying between them. The length of the CDR3 is 13 residues. The CDR3 sequence is CASSLSPYNEQFF. In DNA, the CDR3 is TGTGCCAGCAGTTTATCGCCATACAATGAGCAGTTCTTC.

The V gene is TRBV4-3, the J gene TRBJ1-2, with TRBD1 identical over 7 bases. CDR3 length: 15 residues. In germline, CDR1 is LGHNA, CDR2 YSLEER. J gave up 8 bases and V 1 base, and 10 bases lay outside the gene matches. CDR3 nucleotides: TGCGCCAGCAGCCAAGCGCTTCCGACAGGGTTCGGCTACACCTTC. As protein: CASSQALPTGFGYTF.

This clonotype was counted between two and nine times. V usage is TRBV7-9 and J usage is TRBJ2-1; the D is unclear. CDR1 is SEHNR, CDR2 FQNEAQ, per germline (reference sequence). This CDR3 comprises 11 residues. V dropped 1 base and J dropped 14 bases, with 9 bases sitting between them. The CDR3 protein is CASSLEGAEFF. CDR3 nucleotides: TGTGCCAGCAGCTTAGAAGGCGCGGAGTTCTTC.

V and J are TRBV7-2 and TRBJ2-2; 13 bases align to TRBD2. CDR3 length: 16 amino acids. The trim removed 8 bases at V and 0 bases at J, leaving 3 bases unmatched. Germline V gene lookup returns CDR1 SGHTA and CDR2 FQGNSA. This CDR3 reads CASRGLAGANTGELFF. The CDR3 coding sequence is TGTGCCAGCCGTGGACTAGCGGGGGCGAACACCGGGGAGCTGTTTTTT.

This clonotype turned up a few times. The rearrangement links TRBV5-1 to TRBJ2-7; maybe TRBD1 (6 bases). CDR1 is SGHRS, CDR2 YFSETQ, per germline. Trimming took off 4 bases at V and 5 bases at J, with 22 bases between the two ends. CDR3 size: 16 residues. The CDR3 DNA reads as TGCGCCAGCAGCCCTTTCGTCTCCAGGGGATCCCACGAGCAGTACTTC. Encoded protein: CASSPFVSRGSHEQYF. The full variable domain, completed using reference TRBV5-1 and TRBJ2-7, is KAGVTQTPRYLIKTRGQQVTLSCSPISGHRSVSWYQQTPGQGLQFLFEYFSETQRNKGNFPGRFSGRQFSNSRSEMNVSTLELGDSALYLCASSPFVSRGSHEQYFGPGTRLTVT.

The chain combines TRBV5-1 with TRBJ2-3; 14 positions agree with TRBD2. This CDR3 spans 18 amino acids. Losses at the gene ends were 3 bases for V and 4 bases for J; bases not matched to a gene: 10. The germline CDR1 and CDR2 sequences are SGHRS and YFSETQ. Written as DNA, the CDR3 is TGCGCCAGCAGCTCCGGGACTAGCGGGAGAGGGGGCGCAGATACGCAGTATTTT. It encodes CASSSGTSGRGGADTQYF.

This clonotype has only a few counts. V gene TRBV9 combines with J gene TRBJ1-4, with D maybe TRBD1 (6 bases). The CDR3 spans 12 residues. The germline V gene encodes CDR1 SGDLS and CDR2 YYNGEE. V was shortened by 3 bases and J by 7 bases, with 7 bases between the two germline ends. The chain's CDR3 is CASSADSEKLFF. CDR3 sequence (DNA): TGTGCCAGCAGCGCGGACAGTGAAAAACTGTTTTTT. Full variable domain (missing parts from reference TRBV9 and TRBJ1-4): DSGVTQTPKHLITATGQRVTLRCSPRSGDLSVYWYQQSLDQGLQFLIQYYNGEERAKGNILERFSAQQFPDLHSELNLSSLELGDSALYFCASSADSEKLFFGSGTQLSVL.

The chain recombines TRBV10-3 with TRBJ1-1; 7 positions agree with TRBD1. The CDR3 has 13 residues. Germline V gene lookup returns CDR1 ENHRY and CDR2 SYGVKD. V was pared by 7 bases and J by 4 bases, with 6 bases of the junction left unmatched. CDR3 DNA: TGTGCCATCACGAGCGGGACAGCCACTGAAGCTTTCTTT. Translation gives CAITSGTATEAFF.

The V gene is TRBV7-9, the J gene TRBJ1-5; the D is unclear. The CDR3 is 14 residues long. The V and J ends lost 4 bases and 3 bases respectively, with 10 bases between them. Looked up from germline, CDR1 is SEHNR and CDR2 is FQNEAQ (reference sequence). Written as DNA, the CDR3 is TGTGCCAGCAGCTCGGGAGAGACCAATCAGCCCCAGCATTTT. This codes for CASSSGETNQPQHF.

This clonotype occurred a few times. The chain uses TRBV11-2 and TRBJ1-5, with D maybe TRBD1 (5 bases). The germline CDR1 and CDR2 sequences are SGHAT and FQNNGV. The V gene lost 1 base and the J gene lost 6 bases, with 13 bases spanning the gap. The CDR3 has 15 amino acids. For the CDR3, the DNA is TGTGCCAGCAGCTTAGCACAGGTGGAGGGTCAGCCCCAGCATTTT. Protein: CASSLAQVEGQPQHF.

Only a few counts were recorded for this clonotype. The rearrangement links TRBV20-1 to TRBJ2-1; D remains ambiguous. The CDR3 is 11 residues long. Per the germline V gene, CDR1 is DFQATT and CDR2 is SNEGSKA (reference sequence). V lost 7 bases and J lost 5, with 9 bases in between. CDR3 sequence reads: CSGSKDNEQFF. The DNA for the CDR3 is TGCAGTGGTTCAAAGGACAATGAGCAGTTCTTC.

The chain carries TRBV10-3 and TRBJ1-2, with 9 nucleotides matching TRBD1. This CDR3 contains 13 residues. Germline V gene sequence: CDR1 ENHRY, CDR2 SYGVKD. J gave up 6 bases and V 4 bases, and 3 bases lay outside the gene matches. CDR3 DNA sequence: TGTGCCATCAGTGGGACAGGGGATAATGGCTACACCTTC. The encoded protein is CAISGTGDNGYTF.

This clonotype was found a few times. The chain is built from TRBV20-1 and TRBJ2-7; D is possibly TRBD2 (7 bases). The V gene lost 5 bases and the J gene lost 2 bases, with 13 bases spanning the gap. The CDR3 spans 13 residues. The germline gives CDR1 DFQATT, CDR2 SNEGSKA (reference sequence). CDR3 bases: TGCAGTGCTGGCGGGGGCGCGGCCTACGAGCAGTACTTC. This encodes CSAGGGAAYEQYF.

This clonotype has just a few counts. V and J are TRBV11-1 and TRBJ2-7; D is possibly TRBD2 (6 bases). In germline, CDR1 is SGHAT, CDR2 FQDESV (reference sequence). CDR3 length: 16 residues. V lost 3 bases, J lost 3 bases, and 18 bases lay in between. In DNA, the CDR3 is TGTGCCAGCAGCTTCCTAGGAGGGACGGAACACTACGAGCAGTACTTC. Translation gives CASSFLGGTEHYEQYF.

The chain uses TRBV20-1 and TRBJ1-5; D gene ambiguous. CDR1 is DFQATT and CDR2 is SNEGSKA in the germline V gene (reference sequence). The V end lost 3 bases, the J end lost 7 bases, and 13 bases lay between the germline ends. The CDR3 runs to 13 residues. In DNA, the CDR3 is TGCAGTGCTAGTCCCGAAGGGTCACAGCCCCAGCATTTT. This gives the protein CSASPEGSQPQHF.